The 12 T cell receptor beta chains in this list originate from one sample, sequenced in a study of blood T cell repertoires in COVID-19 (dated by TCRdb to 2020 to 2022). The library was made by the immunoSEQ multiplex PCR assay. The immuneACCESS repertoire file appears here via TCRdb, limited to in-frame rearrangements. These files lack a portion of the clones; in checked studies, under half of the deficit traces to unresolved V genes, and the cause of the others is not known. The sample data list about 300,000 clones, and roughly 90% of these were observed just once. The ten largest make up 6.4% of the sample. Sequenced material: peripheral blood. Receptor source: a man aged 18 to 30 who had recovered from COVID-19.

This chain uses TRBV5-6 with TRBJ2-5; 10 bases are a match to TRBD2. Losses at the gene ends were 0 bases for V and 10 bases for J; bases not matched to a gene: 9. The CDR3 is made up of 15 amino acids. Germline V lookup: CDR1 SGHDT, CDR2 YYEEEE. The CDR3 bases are TGTGCCAGCAGCTTGGGACTAGCGGGCACCTCCATCCAGTACTTC. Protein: CASSLGLAGTSIQYF.

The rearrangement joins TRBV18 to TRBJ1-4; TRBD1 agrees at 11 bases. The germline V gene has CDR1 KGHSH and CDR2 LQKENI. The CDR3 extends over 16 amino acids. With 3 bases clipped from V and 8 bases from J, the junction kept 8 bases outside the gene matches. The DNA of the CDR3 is TGTGCCAGCTCACCGGACCGGACAGGGGGCTTGGAAAAACTGTTTTTT. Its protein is CASSPDRTGGLEKLFF.

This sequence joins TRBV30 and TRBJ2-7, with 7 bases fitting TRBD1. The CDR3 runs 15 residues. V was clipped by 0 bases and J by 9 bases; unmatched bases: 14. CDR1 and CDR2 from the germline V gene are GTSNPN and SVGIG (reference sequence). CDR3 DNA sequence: TGTGCCTGGAGTGTGTCAGGGGGTCTCCCTTTGTGGCAGTACTTC. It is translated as CAWSVSGGLPLWQYF.

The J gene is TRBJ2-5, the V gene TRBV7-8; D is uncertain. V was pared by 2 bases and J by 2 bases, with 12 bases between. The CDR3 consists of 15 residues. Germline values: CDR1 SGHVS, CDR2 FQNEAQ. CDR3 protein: CASSLIFRGQETQYF. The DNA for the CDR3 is TGTGCCAGCAGCTTAATTTTCCGCGGTCAAGAGACCCAGTACTTC.

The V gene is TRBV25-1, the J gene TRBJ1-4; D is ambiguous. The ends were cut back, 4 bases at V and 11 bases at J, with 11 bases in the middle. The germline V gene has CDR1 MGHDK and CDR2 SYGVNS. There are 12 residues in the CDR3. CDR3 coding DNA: TGTGCCAGCAGTGGGCCCTTGAGGAAACTGTTTTTT. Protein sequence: CASSGPLRKLFF.

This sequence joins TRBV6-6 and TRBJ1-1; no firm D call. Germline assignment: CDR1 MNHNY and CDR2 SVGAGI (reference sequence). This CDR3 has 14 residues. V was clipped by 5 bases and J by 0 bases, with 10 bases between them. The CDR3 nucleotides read TGTGCCAGCAGTAGCGGGTACATGAACACTGAAGCTTTCTTT. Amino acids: CASSSGYMNTEAFF.

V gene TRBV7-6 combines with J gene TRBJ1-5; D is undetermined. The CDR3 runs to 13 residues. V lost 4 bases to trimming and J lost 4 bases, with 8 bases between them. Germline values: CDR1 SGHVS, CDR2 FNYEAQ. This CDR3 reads CASSSRENQPQHF. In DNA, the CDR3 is TGTGCCAGCAGCTCTCGGGAGAATCAGCCCCAGCATTTT.

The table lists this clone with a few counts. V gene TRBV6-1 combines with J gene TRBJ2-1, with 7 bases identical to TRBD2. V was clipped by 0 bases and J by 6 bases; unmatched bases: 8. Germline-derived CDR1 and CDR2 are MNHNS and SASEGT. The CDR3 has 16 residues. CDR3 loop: CASSEATSWTSNEQFF. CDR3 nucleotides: TGTGCCAGCAGTGAAGCGACCTCCTGGACTAGCAATGAGCAGTTCTTC.

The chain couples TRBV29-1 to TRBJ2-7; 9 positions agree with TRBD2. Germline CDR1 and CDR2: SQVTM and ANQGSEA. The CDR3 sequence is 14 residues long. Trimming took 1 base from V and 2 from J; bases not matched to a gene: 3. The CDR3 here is CSVEGREGTYEQYF. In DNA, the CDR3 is TGCAGCGTTGAAGGGCGGGAGGGGACCTACGAGCAGTACTTC.

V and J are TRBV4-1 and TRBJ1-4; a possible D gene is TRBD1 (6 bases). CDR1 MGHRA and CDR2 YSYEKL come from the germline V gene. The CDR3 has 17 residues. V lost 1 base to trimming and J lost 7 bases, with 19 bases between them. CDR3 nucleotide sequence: TGCGCCAGCAGCCAAGTACTGTCCGGGGGGCGAGGTGAAAAACTGTTTTTT. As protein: CASSQVLSGGRGEKLFF.

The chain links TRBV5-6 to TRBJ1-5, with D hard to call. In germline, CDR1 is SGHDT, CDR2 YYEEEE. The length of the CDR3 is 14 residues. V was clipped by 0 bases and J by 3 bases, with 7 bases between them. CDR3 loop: CASSLDGNNQPQHF. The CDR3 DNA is TGTGCCAGCAGCTTGGACGGGAACAATCAGCCCCAGCATTTT.

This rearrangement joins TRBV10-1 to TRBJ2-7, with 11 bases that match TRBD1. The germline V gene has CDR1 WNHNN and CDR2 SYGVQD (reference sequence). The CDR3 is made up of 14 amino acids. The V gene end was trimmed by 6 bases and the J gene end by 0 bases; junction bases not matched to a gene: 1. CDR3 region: CASRGTGGSYEQYF. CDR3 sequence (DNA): TGCGCCAGCAGGGGGACAGGGGGCTCCTACGAGCAGTACTTC.